Below, one T cell receptor (beta chain) is given with its context. CD8+ and CD4+ T cells from blood underwent TCR beta sequencing, which was carried out in a high-throughput format. Random hexamers were used to reverse transcribe an amount of about 0.5 to 1 ug RNA. With immunoSEQ multiplex PCR, TCR beta CDR3 was amplified across 54 Vbeta and 13 Jbeta. Each CDR3 protein gets one entry after TCRdb re-called the immunoSEQ multiplex PCR reads with MiXCR. This table holds about 180,000 distinct CDR3 sequences, approximately 95% found once. The ends were cut back, 4 bases at V and 2 bases at J, with 10 bases in the middle. Germline V gene data show CDR1 as SGHNT and CDR2 as YYREEE (reference sequence). The CDR3 extends over 13 amino acids. This entry comes from a study of CD8 T cells in Susac syndrome.

The clonotype originates from a human donor with multiple sclerosis. The gene calls are TRBV5-4 and TRBJ2-7, with TRBD2 as a possible D gene (5 bases). The sample comprised CD4+ T cells from PBMCs. DNA for the CDR3: TGTGCCAGCAGCCATGGGGAGACCTACGAGCAGTACTTC. Translated, it gives CASSHGETYEQYF.